This TCR beta chain is from a study of identical twins. TCRdb recomputed calls from the 5' RACE reads with MiXCR, one row per CDR3 protein. This sample has about 460,000 distinct CDR3 sequences, with 14% found just once. This CDR3 is built from 13 residues. V was trimmed by 6 bases and J by 4 bases, leaving 9 bases between them. CDR1 is MNHNY and CDR2 is SVGAGI in the germline V gene (reference sequence). This same sample was also taken into another study, of yellow fever vaccine responses in identical twins.

Sequenced sample: CD4+ T cells sorted from blood. The origin of this receptor is a woman younger than 35 in good health. The rearrangement uses TRBV6-6 and TRBJ2-2; D uncertain. This CDR3 is CASRLQTTGELFF. As DNA, the CDR3 is TGTGCCAGCAGGCTACAGACCACCGGGGAGCTGTTTTTT.